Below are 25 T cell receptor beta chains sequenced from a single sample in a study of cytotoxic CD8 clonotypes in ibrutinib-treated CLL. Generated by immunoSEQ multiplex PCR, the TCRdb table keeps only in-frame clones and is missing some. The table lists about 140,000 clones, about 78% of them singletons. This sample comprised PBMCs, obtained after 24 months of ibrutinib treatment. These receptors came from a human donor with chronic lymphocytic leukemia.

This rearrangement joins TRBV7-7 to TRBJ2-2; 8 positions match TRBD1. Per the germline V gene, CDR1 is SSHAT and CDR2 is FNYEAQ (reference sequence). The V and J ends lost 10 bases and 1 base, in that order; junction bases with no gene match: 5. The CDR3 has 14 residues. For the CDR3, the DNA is TGTGCCATCGCCGACAGGGGGAACACCGGGGAGCTGTTTTTT. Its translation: CAIADRGNTGELFF.

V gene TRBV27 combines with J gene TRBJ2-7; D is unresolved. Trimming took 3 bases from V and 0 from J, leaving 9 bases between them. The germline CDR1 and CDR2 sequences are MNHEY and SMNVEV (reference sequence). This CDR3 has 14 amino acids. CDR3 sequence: CASSLTPSSYEQYF. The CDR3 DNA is TGTGCCAGCAGTTTGACCCCGAGCTCCTACGAGCAGTACTTC.

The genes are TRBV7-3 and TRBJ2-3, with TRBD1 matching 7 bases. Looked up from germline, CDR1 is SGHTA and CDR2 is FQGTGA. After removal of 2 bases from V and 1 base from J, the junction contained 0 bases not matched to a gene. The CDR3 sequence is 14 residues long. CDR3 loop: CASSLGTGTDTQYF. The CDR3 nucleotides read TGTGCCAGCAGCTTAGGGACAGGCACAGATACGCAGTATTTT.

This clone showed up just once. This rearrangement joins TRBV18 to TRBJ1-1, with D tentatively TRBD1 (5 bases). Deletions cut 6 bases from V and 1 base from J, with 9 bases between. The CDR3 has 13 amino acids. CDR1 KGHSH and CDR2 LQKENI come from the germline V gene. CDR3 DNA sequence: TGTGCCAGCTCCCTCCAGGGGAACACTGAAGCTTTCTTT. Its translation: CASSLQGNTEAFF.

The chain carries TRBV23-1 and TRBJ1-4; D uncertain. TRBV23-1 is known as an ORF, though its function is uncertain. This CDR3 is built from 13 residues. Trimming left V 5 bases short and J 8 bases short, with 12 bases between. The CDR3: CASSGRVCEKLFF. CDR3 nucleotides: TGCGCCAGCAGTGGGCGGGTTTGCGAAAAACTGTTTTTT.

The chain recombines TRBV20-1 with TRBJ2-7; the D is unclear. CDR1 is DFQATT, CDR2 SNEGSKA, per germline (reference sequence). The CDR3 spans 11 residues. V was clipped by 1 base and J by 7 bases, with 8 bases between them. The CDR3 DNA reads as TGCAGTGCTAGAGTGTGGGGTGAGCAGTACTTC. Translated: CSARVWGEQYF.

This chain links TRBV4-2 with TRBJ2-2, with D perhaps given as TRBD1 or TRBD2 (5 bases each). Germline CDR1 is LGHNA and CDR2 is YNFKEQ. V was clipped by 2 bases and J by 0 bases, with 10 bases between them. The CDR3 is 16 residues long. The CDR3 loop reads CASSQLRGPNTGELFF. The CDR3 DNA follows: TGTGCCAGCAGCCAACTCCGGGGACCGAACACCGGGGAGCTGTTTTTT.

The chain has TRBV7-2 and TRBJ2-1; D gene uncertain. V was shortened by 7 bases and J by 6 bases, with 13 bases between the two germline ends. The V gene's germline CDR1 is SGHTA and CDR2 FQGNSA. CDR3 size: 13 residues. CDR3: CASTPRFGNEQFF. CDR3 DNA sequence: TGTGCCAGCACCCCCAGGTTTGGCAATGAGCAGTTCTTC.

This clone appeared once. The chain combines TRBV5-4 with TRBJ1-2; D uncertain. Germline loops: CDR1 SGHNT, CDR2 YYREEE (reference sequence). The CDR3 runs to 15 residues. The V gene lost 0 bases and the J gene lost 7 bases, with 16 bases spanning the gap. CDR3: CASSLGGTPEGGYTF. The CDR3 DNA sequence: TGTGCCAGCAGCTTGGGAGGCACCCCGGAGGGTGGCTACACCTTC.

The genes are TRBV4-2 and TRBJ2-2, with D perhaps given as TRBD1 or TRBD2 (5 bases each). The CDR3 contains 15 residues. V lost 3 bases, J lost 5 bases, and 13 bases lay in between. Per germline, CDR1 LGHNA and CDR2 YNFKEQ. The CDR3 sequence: CASSQGWGMTGELFF. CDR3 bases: TGTGCCAGCAGCCAGGGGTGGGGGATGACCGGGGAGCTGTTTTTT.

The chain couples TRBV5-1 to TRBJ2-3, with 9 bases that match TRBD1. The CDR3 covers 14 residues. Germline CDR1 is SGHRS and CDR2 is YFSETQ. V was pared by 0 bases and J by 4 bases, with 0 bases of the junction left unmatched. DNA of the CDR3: TGCGCCAGCAGCTTGGGACAGGGGGCAGATACGCAGTATTTT. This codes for CASSLGQGADTQYF.

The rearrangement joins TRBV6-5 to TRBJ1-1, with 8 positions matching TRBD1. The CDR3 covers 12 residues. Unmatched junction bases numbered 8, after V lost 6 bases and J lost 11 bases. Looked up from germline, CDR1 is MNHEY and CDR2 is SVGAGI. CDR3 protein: CASSRGQGNAFF. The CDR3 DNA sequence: TGTGCCAGCAGCCGCGGACAGGGAAATGCTTTCTTT.

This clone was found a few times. CDR3 in amino acids: CASMGGSYNEQFF. As DNA, the CDR3 is TGTGCCAGCATGGGCGGGTCCTACAATGAGCAGTTCTTC. The rearrangement joins TRBV6-6 to TRBJ2-1, with D tentatively TRBD2 (5 bases). V was pared by 7 bases and J by 1 base, with 8 bases between. CDR1 and CDR2 from the germline V gene are MNHNY and SVGAGI (reference sequence). This CDR3 has 13 amino acids.

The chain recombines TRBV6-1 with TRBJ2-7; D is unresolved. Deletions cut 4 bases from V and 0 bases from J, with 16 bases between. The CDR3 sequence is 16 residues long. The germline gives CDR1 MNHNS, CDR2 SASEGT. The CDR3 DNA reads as TGTGCCAGCAGTGTAGGTGAAAAACTTCTCTCCTACGAGCAGTACTTC. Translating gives CASSVGEKLLSYEQYF.

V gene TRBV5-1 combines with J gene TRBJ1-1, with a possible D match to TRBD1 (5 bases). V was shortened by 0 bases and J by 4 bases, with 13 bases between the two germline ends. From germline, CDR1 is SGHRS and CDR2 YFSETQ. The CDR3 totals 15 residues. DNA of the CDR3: TGCGCCAGCAGCTTGGCCCCCGGGGACGGCACTGAAGCTTTCTTT. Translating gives CASSLAPGDGTEAFF.

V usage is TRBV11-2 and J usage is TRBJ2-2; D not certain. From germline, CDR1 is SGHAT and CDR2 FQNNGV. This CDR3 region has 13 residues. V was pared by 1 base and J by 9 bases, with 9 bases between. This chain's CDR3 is CASSLGAVRELFF. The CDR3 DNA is TGTGCCAGCAGCTTAGGGGCAGTCAGGGAGCTGTTTTTT.

CDR3 bases: TGTGCCAGCAGCTGGGGGACAGGGCGGAACACTGAAGCTTTCTTT. Translated: CASSWGTGRNTEAFF. This chain joins TRBV5-6 and TRBJ1-1, with 9 positions matching TRBD1. The V gene end was trimmed by 3 bases and the J gene end by 1 base; junction bases not matched to a gene: 4. The germline V gene has CDR1 SGHDT and CDR2 YYEEEE. CDR3 length: 15 residues.

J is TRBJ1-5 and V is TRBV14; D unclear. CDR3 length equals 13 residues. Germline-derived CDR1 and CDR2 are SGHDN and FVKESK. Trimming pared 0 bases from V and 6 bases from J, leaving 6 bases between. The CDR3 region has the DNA TGTGCCAGCAGCCAAGATGCCACTCAGCCCCAGCATTTT. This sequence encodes CASSQDATQPQHF.

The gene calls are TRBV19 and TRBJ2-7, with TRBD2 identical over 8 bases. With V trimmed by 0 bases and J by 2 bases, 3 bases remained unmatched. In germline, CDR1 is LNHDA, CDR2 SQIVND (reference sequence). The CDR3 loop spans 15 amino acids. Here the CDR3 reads CASSIDGREAYEQYF. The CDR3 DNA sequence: TGTGCCAGTAGTATAGATGGGCGGGAGGCCTACGAGCAGTACTTC.

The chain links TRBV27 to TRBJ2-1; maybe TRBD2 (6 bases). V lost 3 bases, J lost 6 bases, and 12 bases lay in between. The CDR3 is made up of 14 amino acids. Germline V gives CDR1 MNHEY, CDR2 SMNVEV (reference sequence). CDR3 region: CASSFGTAPNEQFF. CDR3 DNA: TGTGCCAGCAGTTTCGGGACTGCCCCCAATGAGCAGTTCTTC.

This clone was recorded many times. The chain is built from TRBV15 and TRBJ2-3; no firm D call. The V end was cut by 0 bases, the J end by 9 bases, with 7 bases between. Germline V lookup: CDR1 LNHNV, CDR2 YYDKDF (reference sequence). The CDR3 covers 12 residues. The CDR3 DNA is TGTGCCACCAGCAGAGATCAGACAACGCAGTATTTT. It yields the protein CATSRDQTTQYF.

CDR3: CASSGQGAYGYTF. Here the CDR3 DNA reads TGTGCCAGCAGCGGACAGGGGGCTTATGGCTACACCTTC. The genes are TRBV7-8 and TRBJ1-2; 11 bases align to TRBD1. Germline values: CDR1 SGHVS, CDR2 FQNEAQ. The CDR3 is 13 residues long. The ends lost 5 bases at V and 5 bases at J; junction bases unmatched: 1.

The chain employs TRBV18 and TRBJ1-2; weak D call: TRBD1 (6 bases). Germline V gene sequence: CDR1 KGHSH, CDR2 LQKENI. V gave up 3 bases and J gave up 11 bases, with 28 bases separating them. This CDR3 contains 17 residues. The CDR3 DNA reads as TGTGCCAGCTCACCTTCTGAAACCCCAGGGGAGATGGTGGGTTACACCTTC. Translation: CASSPSETPGEMVGYTF.

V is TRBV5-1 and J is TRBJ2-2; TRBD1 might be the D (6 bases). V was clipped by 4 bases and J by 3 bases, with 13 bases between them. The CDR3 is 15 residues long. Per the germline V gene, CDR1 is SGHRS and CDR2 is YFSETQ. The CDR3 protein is CASSPGVRDTGELFF. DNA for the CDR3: TGCGCCAGCAGCCCAGGGGTGAGAGACACCGGGGAGCTGTTTTTT. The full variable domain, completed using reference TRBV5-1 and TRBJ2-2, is KAGVTQTPRYLIKTRGQQVTLSCSPISGHRSVSWYQQTPGQGLQFLFEYFSETQRNKGNFPGRFSGRQFSNSRSEMNVSTLELGDSALYLCASSPGVRDTGELFFGEGSRLTVL.

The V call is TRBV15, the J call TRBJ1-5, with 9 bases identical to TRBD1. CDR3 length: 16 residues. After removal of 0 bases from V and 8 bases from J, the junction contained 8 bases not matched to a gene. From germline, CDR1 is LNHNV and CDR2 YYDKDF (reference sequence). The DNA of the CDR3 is TGTGCCACCAGCAGAGATGGACAGGGGCGCACTGAGCCCCAGCATTTT. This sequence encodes CATSRDGQGRTEPQHF.